Following are 10 T cell receptor beta chains from one sample sequenced in a study of multiple sclerosis patients with progressive multifocal leukoencephalopathy. Method: immunoSEQ multiplex PCR; TCRdb's copy keeps in-frame clones and lacks some. Of roughly 28,000 clones in the sample, more than 75% were seen once. The time point was: before natalizumab initiation. Sequenced input: PBMCs. The receptors here all came from a human donor with multiple sclerosis.

The V call is TRBV20-1, the J call TRBJ2-3; possibly TRBD1 for D (6 bases). V gave up 0 bases and J gave up 10 bases, with 8 bases separating them. The CDR3 contains 11 residues. The germline V gene has CDR1 DFQATT and CDR2 SNEGSKA (reference sequence). The CDR3 sequence: CSARDRGPQYF. CDR3 nucleotide sequence: TGCAGTGCTAGAGACAGGGGACCGCAGTATTTT.

This clone showed up just once. This sequence joins TRBV5-1 and TRBJ2-3; no clear D gene. The length of the CDR3 is 14 residues. The germline CDR1 and CDR2 sequences are SGHRS and YFSETQ. Trimming removed 4 bases from V and 1 base from J, with 10 bases in between. Written as DNA, the CDR3 is TGCGCCAGCAGCGCGCTCCCTGGCACAGATACGCAGTATTTT. Protein product: CASSALPGTDTQYF. The full variable domain, its missing parts supplied by reference TRBV5-1 and TRBJ2-3, is KAGVTQTPRYLIKTRGQQVTLSCSPISGHRSVSWYQQTPGQGLQFLFEYFSETQRNKGNFPGRFSGRQFSNSRSEMNVSTLELGDSALYLCASSALPGTDTQYFGPGTRLTVL.

Of note for this clone: This same CDR3 is encoded by further DNA sequences in the sample. The rearrangement uses TRBV5-1 and TRBJ1-2; D possibly corresponds to TRBD1 (6 bases). Deletions cut 0 bases from V and 6 bases from J, with 9 bases between. The germline V gene has CDR1 SGHRS and CDR2 YFSETQ. The CDR3 contains 13 residues. The CDR3 protein is CASSLGGGDGYTF. The CDR3 DNA sequence: TGCGCCAGCAGCTTGGGGGGGGGCGATGGCTACACCTTC. Supplemented by reference TRBV5-1 and TRBJ1-2, the full variable domain reads KAGVTQTPRYLIKTRGQQVTLSCSPISGHRSVSWYQQTPGQGLQFLFEYFSETQRNKGNFPGRFSGRQFSNSRSEMNVSTLELGDSALYLCASSLGGGDGYTFGSGTRLTVV.

The chain links TRBV15 to TRBJ1-1; D gene ambiguous. The CDR3 extends over 14 amino acids. V was cut by 0 bases and J by 0 bases, with 5 bases left in between. Germline CDR1 LNHNV, CDR2 YYDKDF (reference sequence). DNA for the CDR3: TGTGCCACCAGCAGAGATCGGGTGAACACTGAAGCTTTCTTT. Amino acids: CATSRDRVNTEAFF. Complete variable domain (other parts from reference TRBV15 and TRBJ1-1): DAMVIQNPRYQVTQFGKPVTLSCSQTLNHNVMYWYQQKSSQAPKLLFHYYDKDFNNEADTPDNFQSRRPNTSFCFLDIRSPGLGDTAMYLCATSRDRVNTEAFFGQGTRLTVV.

This sequence joins TRBV5-1 and TRBJ2-7; D remains unclear. Trimming took off 0 bases at V and 3 bases at J, with 7 bases between the two ends. Germline CDR1 and CDR2: SGHRS and YFSETQ. CDR3 length: 13 residues. The CDR3 DNA is TGCGCCAGCAGCTTGGCACATTACTACGAGCAGTACTTC. The encoded protein is CASSLAHYYEQYF.

Note on this clone: A read error is likely, as this CDR3 ends without the conserved phenylalanine or tryptophan. CDR3 nucleotide sequence: TGTGCCAGCAGCTTGCAGGGGGCGTTTCTGAGTGGCTACACCCTC. Its protein product is CASSLQGAFLSGYTL. The chain carries TRBV5-5 and TRBJ1-2; 8 bases match TRBD1. Germline lookup yields CDR1 SGHKS and CDR2 YYEKEE (reference sequence). Trimming at V came to 1 base and at J to 7 bases, leaving 9 bases not matched to a gene. The CDR3 extends over 15 amino acids.

This chain uses TRBV7-6 with TRBJ1-6, with 9 bases matching TRBD1. CDR1 SGHVS and CDR2 FNYEAQ come from the germline V gene. Germline trimming cut 4 bases from V and 9 bases from J; bases unmatched to any gene: 7. CDR3 length: 15 residues. DNA for the CDR3: TGTGCCAGCAGCTCTCTGGGACAGGGTGGTTCACCCCTCCACTTT. Protein: CASSSLGQGGSPLHF.

This chain connects TRBV30 to TRBJ2-3, with D tentatively TRBD1 (5 bases). The CDR3 length is 14 residues. Trimming shortened V by 0 bases and J by 3 bases, and 10 bases separated the two germline ends. The germline gives CDR1 GTSNPN, CDR2 SVGIG (reference sequence). As DNA, the CDR3 is TGTGCCTGGAGTGTCGGCAGGGAAACAGATACGCAGTATTTT. Amino acids: CAWSVGRETDTQYF.

V usage is TRBV5-1 and J usage is TRBJ2-1; 11 positions agree with TRBD2. Germline CDR1 reads SGHRS; CDR2 reads YFSETQ. The junction had 7 bases not matched to a gene; V was cut back by 0 bases and J by 2 bases. This CDR3 spans 18 amino acids. CDR3 DNA sequence: TGCGCCAGCAGCTTGGCAAGTACGGGACTAGCGGCCTACAATGAGCAGTTCTTC. Protein product: CASSLASTGLAAYNEQFF.

The CDR3 DNA follows: TGTGCCAGTAGTATCGGGTCTCGCGGGGGGCAAGAGACCCAGTACTTC. It is translated as CASSIGSRGGQETQYF. The chain uses TRBV19 and TRBJ2-5; 8 bases align to TRBD2. V shed 3 bases, J shed 2 bases, and the junction held 8 bases outside the gene matches. Germline V lookup: CDR1 LNHDA, CDR2 SQIVND (reference sequence). The CDR3 covers 16 residues. The full variable domain, with the rest looked up from reference TRBV19 and TRBJ2-5, is DGGITQSPKYLFRKEGQNVTLSCEQNLNHDAMYWYRQDPGQGLRLIYYSQIVNDFQKGDIAEGYSVSREKKESFPLTVTSAQKNPTAFYLCASSIGSRGGQETQYFGPGTRLLVL.